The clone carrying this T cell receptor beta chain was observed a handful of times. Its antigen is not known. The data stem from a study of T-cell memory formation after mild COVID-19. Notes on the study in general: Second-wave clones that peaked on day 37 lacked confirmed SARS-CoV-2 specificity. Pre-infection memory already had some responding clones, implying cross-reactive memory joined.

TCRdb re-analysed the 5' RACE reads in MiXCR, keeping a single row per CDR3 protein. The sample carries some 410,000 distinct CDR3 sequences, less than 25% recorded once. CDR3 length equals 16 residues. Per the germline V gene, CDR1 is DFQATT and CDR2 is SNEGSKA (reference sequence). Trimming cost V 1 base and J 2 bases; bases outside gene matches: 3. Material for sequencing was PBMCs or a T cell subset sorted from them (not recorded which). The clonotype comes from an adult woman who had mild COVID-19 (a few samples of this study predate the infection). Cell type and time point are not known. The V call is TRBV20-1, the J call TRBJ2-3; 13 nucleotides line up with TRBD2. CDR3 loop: CSARAGLAGNTDTQYF. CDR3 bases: TGCAGTGCTAGAGCGGGACTAGCGGGAAACACAGATACGCAGTATTTT.